This T cell receptor (beta chain) was captured by sequencing in a study of control samples from healthy donors and cancer patients. Germline values: CDR1 SGDLS, CDR2 YYNGEE. V was pared by 4 bases and J by 4 bases, with 8 bases of the junction left unmatched. The CDR3 contains 15 residues. Sequencing used immunoSEQ multiplex PCR; TCRdb keeps in-frame clones, though not all of them. Of around 110,000 clones detected, over 90% appear once; the ten largest clones hold about 2.8%. The chain carries TRBV9 and TRBJ1-2; TRBD1 matches 9 bases. The sequence derives from a young man in good health. The sequenced sample was blood. The CDR3 reads CASSPEGDRAYGYTF. CDR3 DNA sequence: TGTGCCAGCAGCCCAGAAGGGGACAGGGCCTATGGCTACACCTTC. Filled out from reference TRBV9 and TRBJ1-2, the complete variable domain reads DSGVTQTPKHLITATGQRVTLRCSPRSGDLSVYWYQQSLDQGLQFLIQYYNGEERAKGNILERFSAQQFPDLHSELNLSSLELGDSALYFCASSPEGDRAYGYTFGSGTRLTVV.